The 21 T cell receptor beta chains below all came from one sample that was sequenced in a study of control samples from healthy donors and cancer patients (dated by TCRdb to the early 2020s). The receptor library was made with the immunoSEQ multiplex PCR assay. TCRdb retrieved this table from immuneACCESS and kept in-frame rearrangements only. Not all clones are present; in checked studies, unresolved V genes account for under half, and no reason is known for the remainder. The sample table records 25,000 to 35,000 clones; 80% to 90% of these occur just once. Clones ranked in the top ten supply less than 2% of the sample. Sequences were obtained from PBMCs. The receptor set was obtained from a woman between 40 and 50 years old with lung cancer.

This clone is a singleton in its sample. This chain links TRBV7-9 with TRBJ1-6; possibly TRBD1 for D (5 bases). The CDR3 has 14 amino acids. Germline CDR1 reads SEHNR; CDR2 reads FQNEAQ (reference sequence). With 3 bases removed from V and 7 bases from J, the gap between germline ends came to 10 bases. CDR3 sequence (DNA): TGTGCCAGCAGCTTTTGGGGGGACAATTCACCCCTCCACTTT. Its protein product is CASSFWGDNSPLHF.

This clone turned up a few times. The CDR3 DNA reads TGTGCCAGCAGTGGGAGAGGGACGGCTGAAGCTTTCTTT. It codes for CASSGRGTAEAFF. V is TRBV2 and J is TRBJ1-1; a possible D gene is TRBD1 (5 bases). The CDR3 contains 13 residues. Per the germline V gene, CDR1 is SNHLY and CDR2 is FYNNEI. V lost 4 bases, J lost 6 bases, and 12 bases lay in between.

The chain is built from TRBV14 and TRBJ1-2; D uncertain. The CDR3 length is 13 residues. The V end was cut by 3 bases, the J end by 3 bases, with 8 bases between. The germline CDR1 and CDR2 sequences are SGHDN and FVKESK. This CDR3 is CASSQRLDYGYTF. The CDR3 nucleotides read TGTGCCAGCAGCCAGAGATTGGACTATGGCTACACCTTC.

This chain joins TRBV4-1 and TRBJ1-1; maybe TRBD1 (6 bases). V was pared by 0 bases and J by 8 bases, with 13 bases between. Germline CDR1 and CDR2: MGHRA and YSYEKL. The CDR3 is 14 residues long. The CDR3 sequence: CASSQDRSDREAFF. The DNA for the CDR3 is TGCGCCAGCAGCCAAGATCGATCGGACAGAGAAGCTTTCTTT.

This chain connects TRBV6-6 to TRBJ1-5; no clear D. V was pared by 7 bases and J by 5 bases, with 15 bases between. The CDR3 covers 14 residues. Germline V gene data show CDR1 as MNHNY and CDR2 as SVGAGI (reference sequence). CDR3 DNA: TGTGCCAGCACCCGGACGGGATCTGATCAGCCCCAGCATTTT. Amino acid sequence: CASTRTGSDQPQHF.

The chain employs TRBV19 and TRBJ1-1, with D tentatively TRBD1 (5 bases). Germline loops: CDR1 LNHDA, CDR2 SQIVND (reference sequence). The V end was cut by 5 bases, the J end by 4 bases, with 17 bases between. This CDR3 region has 15 residues. CDR3 in DNA: TGTGCCAGTAGTCTCCGGGACCAAGGGAGCACTGAAGCTTTCTTT. Its translation is CASSLRDQGSTEAFF.

The chain carries TRBV10-2 and TRBJ1-1; a possible D gene is TRBD1 (6 bases). Trimming pared 2 bases from V and 11 bases from J, leaving 15 bases between. Looked up from germline, CDR1 is WSHSY and CDR2 is SAAADI. The length of the CDR3 is 13 residues. This CDR3 reads CASSETGQSRAFF. The DNA of the CDR3 is TGCGCCAGCAGTGAGACTGGACAGTCTAGGGCTTTCTTT.

This clone appeared a few times. V and J are TRBV11-2 and TRBJ2-7; D tentatively reads TRBD1 or TRBD2 (5 bases each). Trimming left V 3 bases short and J 5 bases short, with 14 bases between. CDR1 and CDR2 (germline): SGHAT, FQNNGV. The CDR3 runs to 14 residues. The CDR3 DNA reads as TGTGCCAGCAGCTTTGCCGGGACGGCCGACGAGCAGTACTTC. It specifies CASSFAGTADEQYF.

The chain uses TRBV6-5 and TRBJ2-3; 10 nucleotides agree with TRBD2. Germline assignment: CDR1 MNHEY and CDR2 SVGAGI. Trimming removed 2 bases from V and 6 bases from J; junction bases left unmatched: 5. The length of the CDR3 is 15 residues. CDR3 in amino acids: CASSYERGGPDTQYF. The CDR3 DNA reads TGTGCCAGCAGTTACGAGCGGGGGGGGCCGGATACGCAGTATTTT.

The chain recombines TRBV19 with TRBJ2-7, with 7 bases identical to TRBD1. CDR3 length equals 15 residues. J lost 6 bases, V lost 5 bases, and 13 bases had no gene match. The germline CDR1 and CDR2 sequences are LNHDA and SQIVND (reference sequence). In DNA form, the CDR3 reads TGTGCCAGTAGTCCCCCGGGACAGCGTTGGAGCGAGCAGTACTTC. Its translation: CASSPPGQRWSEQYF.

The CDR3 sequence is CASSLDILTYNEQFF. For the CDR3, the DNA is TGCGCCAGCAGCTTGGATATTCTCACTTACAATGAGCAGTTCTTC. The rearrangement links TRBV5-1 to TRBJ2-1; D unclear. The CDR3 covers 15 residues. Trimming pared 0 bases from V and 4 bases from J, leaving 11 bases between. Germline V gene sequence: CDR1 SGHRS, CDR2 YFSETQ.

The V gene is TRBV19, the J gene TRBJ1-1; D is perhaps TRBD1 (6 bases). Deletions cut 9 bases from V and 1 base from J, with 18 bases between. Germline CDR1 LNHDA, CDR2 SQIVND (reference sequence). The CDR3 is made up of 15 amino acids. As DNA, the CDR3 is TGTGCCAGCCAACCCGGCAGGGGCCCGAACACTGAAGCTTTCTTT. Its protein product is CASQPGRGPNTEAFF.

This clone was observed once. The chain uses TRBV5-8 and TRBJ2-5; possible D gene TRBD1, 5 bases. Germline lookup yields CDR1 SGHTS and CDR2 YDEGEE. The ends were cut back, 2 bases at V and 5 bases at J, with 16 bases in the middle. The CDR3 loop spans 15 amino acids. CDR3 coding DNA: TGTGCCAGCAGCTTAAGGACAATCCGTTTGGAGACCCAGTACTTC. It yields the protein CASSLRTIRLETQYF.

The rearrangement links TRBV15 to TRBJ2-3; TRBD2 aligns across 7 bases. Per the germline V gene, CDR1 is LNHNV and CDR2 is YYDKDF (reference sequence). CDR3 length: 17 amino acids. Trimming removed 0 bases from V and 4 bases from J; junction bases left unmatched: 10. CDR3 sequence: CATSRDRAGRGPDTQYF. Written as DNA, the CDR3 is TGTGCCACCAGCAGAGATCGGGCGGGGAGGGGCCCAGATACGCAGTATTTT.

The V gene is TRBV13, the J gene TRBJ2-5, with D perhaps TRBD1 (5 bases). Germline CDR1 and CDR2: PRHDT and FYEKMQ (reference sequence). Trimming removed 4 bases from V and 5 bases from J, with 14 bases in between. This CDR3 contains 14 residues. CDR3 coding DNA: TGTGCCAGCAGCTCCACCAGGGCAGGGGAGACCCAGTACTTC. Amino acids: CASSSTRAGETQYF.

This chain joins TRBV5-6 and TRBJ1-2; maybe TRBD1 (6 bases). CDR3 length: 14 amino acids. V was cut by 3 bases and J by 8 bases, with 17 bases left in between. Germline CDR1 and CDR2: SGHDT and YYEEEE. This CDR3 reads CASSWLQGGEGYTF. The CDR3 bases are TGTGCCAGCAGCTGGCTACAGGGAGGAGAGGGCTACACCTTC.

CDR3 residues: CASSEAGKPSSYEQYF. DNA of the CDR3: TGTGCCAGCAGTGAAGCTGGGAAGCCCAGCTCCTACGAGCAGTACTTC. J is TRBJ2-7 and V is TRBV6-1, with no clear D. CDR3 length: 16 residues. Germline-derived CDR1 and CDR2 are MNHNS and SASEGT. V was clipped by 0 bases and J by 0 bases, with 12 bases between them.

The V call is TRBV9, the J call TRBJ1-1; D not certain. Germline CDR1 SGDLS, CDR2 YYNGEE. Between the trimmed V and J ends, which lost 0 bases and 0 bases, there was a span of 6 bases. The CDR3 totals 14 residues. In nucleotides, the CDR3 is TGTGCCAGCAGCGTAGCGACCCTGAACACTGAAGCTTTCTTT. Protein product: CASSVATLNTEAFF.

This chain links TRBV30 with TRBJ1-1; D is undetermined. Trimming left V 0 bases short and J 1 base short, with 9 bases between. CDR3 size: 14 residues. Germline V lookup: CDR1 GTSNPN, CDR2 SVGIG (reference sequence). The CDR3 protein is CAWSVGGPNTEAFF. The CDR3 DNA follows: TGTGCCTGGAGTGTAGGTGGACCGAACACTGAAGCTTTCTTT. Filled out from reference TRBV30 and TRBJ1-1, the complete variable domain reads SQTIHQWPATLVQPVGSPLSLECTVEGTSNPNLYWYRQAAGRGLQLLFYSVGIGQISSEVPQNLSASRPQDRQFILSSKKLLLSDSGFYLCAWSVGGPNTEAFFGQGTRLTVV.

This chain connects TRBV11-2 to TRBJ2-7, with 9 nucleotides matching TRBD1. The CDR3 is made up of 14 amino acids. Trimming removed 5 bases from V and 6 bases from J; junction bases left unmatched: 8. Germline V lookup: CDR1 SGHAT, CDR2 FQNNGV. CDR3 amino acids: CASSLRTGEAEQYF. The CDR3 DNA reads TGTGCCAGCAGCCTTCGGACAGGGGAGGCCGAGCAGTACTTC.

V usage is TRBV6-2 or TRBV6-3 and J usage is TRBJ1-4; D is unclear. The V gene's germline CDR1 is MNHEY and CDR2 SVGEGT. V was cut by 5 bases and J by 7 bases, with 11 bases left in between. This CDR3 is built from 13 residues. The CDR3 region has the DNA TGTGCCAGCAGTCGGGGTTTTGGTGAAAAACTGTTTTTT. It specifies CASSRGFGEKLFF.